This T cell receptor (beta chain) was profiled in a study of blood T cell repertoires in COVID-19. As for the study in general: The study drew acute and convalescent COVID-19 samples from the United States, Italy and Spain.

The V and J ends lost 3 bases and 5 bases, in that order; junction bases with no gene match: 0. Germline loops: CDR1 LGHNT, CDR2 FRNRAP. The CDR3 has 13 amino acids. In the source study's methods: Nucleated cell number was recorded as an estimate derived from reference gene primer amplification. The method was immunoSEQ multiplex PCR; TCRdb's version includes in-frame clones alone and lacks a portion of them. For V, J and clone size, that table is used; D and trimming come from the DNA. The sample records around 250,000 clones, 83% being singletons. The genes are TRBV12-5 and TRBJ2-5, with 10 positions matching TRBD2. The TCR comes from a man older than 75 with acute or convalescent COVID-19. The sequenced material came from peripheral blood. Here the CDR3 DNA reads TGTGCTAGTGGTTTAGCGGGAGGGGAGACCCAGTACTTC. Translated, it gives CASGLAGGETQYF.